The following is a TCR beta chain sequence with its context. Its antigen is not known. As to time point: week 11, during vaccination. The vaccine gave 300 ug of a 20-mer mutant IDH1 peptide subcutaneously per dose. The data derive from a study of a mutant IDH1 vaccine in newly diagnosed glioma. The CDR3 extends over 13 amino acids. Trimming left V 8 bases short and J 4 bases short, with 14 bases between. CDR1 and CDR2 (germline): MNHNY, SVGAGI (reference sequence). General study results and limits: Seemingly, top peripheral T cell clonotype changes bore no relation to pseudoprogression.

Profiling relied on immunoSEQ multiplex PCR, and the TCRdb table lists in-frame clones only, not all of them. The sample shows tens of thousands of clones, about 70% of them seen only once. Sequencing was performed on peripheral blood mononuclear cells (PBMCs), taken from a glioma patient whose treatment included an IDH1 peptide vaccine. This rearrangement joins TRBV6-6 to TRBJ1-1; D is undetermined. This TCR came from a man aged 18 to 29 with glioma. Some clones in this sample may be carry-over from other donors' samples. The CDR3 coding sequence is TGTGCCAGCTCAGGAGCCAGCGTCACTGAAGCTTTCTTT. The encoded protein is CASSGASVTEAFF.